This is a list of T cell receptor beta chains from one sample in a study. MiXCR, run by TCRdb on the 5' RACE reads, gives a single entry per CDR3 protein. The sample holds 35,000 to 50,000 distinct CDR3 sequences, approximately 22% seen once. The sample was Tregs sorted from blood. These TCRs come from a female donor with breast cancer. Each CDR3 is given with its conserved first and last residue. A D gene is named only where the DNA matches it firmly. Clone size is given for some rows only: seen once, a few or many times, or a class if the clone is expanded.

CDR3 protein: CSARTRDRGFYQPQHF
CDR3 DNA: TGCAGTGCTAGAACCAGGGACAGGGGATTTTATCAGCCCCAGCATTTT
D gene: TRBD1
V gene: TRBV20-1
clone size: many
J gene: TRBJ1-5

CDR3 protein: CASSYGQGWTEAFF
CDR3 DNA: TGTGCCAGCAGTTACGGCCAGGGTTGGACTGAAGCTTTCTTT
D gene: .
V gene: TRBV6-6
clone size: many
J gene: TRBJ1-1

CDR3 protein: CASTNGGGGFYNEQFF
CDR3 DNA: TGTGCCAGCACGAACGGTGGCGGGGGCTTTTACAATGAGCAGTTCTTC
D gene: .
V gene: TRBV6-6
clone size: few
J gene: TRBJ2-1

CDR3 protein: CASSIEQGSTEAFF
CDR3 DNA: TGTGCCAGCAGCATAGAACAGGGTTCGACTGAAGCTTTCTTT
D gene: .
V gene: TRBV7-3
clone size: .
J gene: TRBJ1-1

CDR3 protein: CASSDPTGSSYEQYF
CDR3 DNA: TGTGCCAGCAGTGACCCGACAGGGAGCTCCTACGAGCAGTACTTC
D gene: TRBD1
V gene: TRBV2
clone size: many
J gene: TRBJ2-7

CDR3 protein: CASREWPGTSGSTDTQYF
CDR3 DNA: TGCGCCAGCAGGGAGTGGCCCGGGACTAGCGGGAGCACAGATACGCAGTATTTT
D gene: TRBD2
V gene: TRBV5-1
clone size: many
J gene: TRBJ2-3

CDR3 protein: CSAREGTSLNEQLF
CDR3 DNA: TGCAGTGCTAGAGAGGGGACTAGTCTCAATGAGCAACTCTTC
D gene: TRBD2
V gene: TRBV20-1
clone size: .
J gene: TRBJ2-1

CDR3 protein: CASSLGGGQGGYGYTF
CDR3 DNA: TGTGCCAGCAGCTTAGGCGGGGGACAGGGGGGCTATGGCTACACCTTC
D gene: TRBD1
V gene: TRBV7-2
clone size: .
J gene: TRBJ1-2

CDR3 protein: CASSFSGTSTDTQYF
CDR3 DNA: TGTGCCAGCAGTTTCAGCGGTACTAGCACAGATACGCAGTATTTT
D gene: .
V gene: TRBV27
clone size: many
J gene: TRBJ2-3

CDR3 protein: CASSSEGQGGYTF
CDR3 DNA: TGTGCCAGCAGCTCAGAAGGACAGGGCGGCTACACCTTC
D gene: TRBD1
V gene: TRBV13
clone size: few
J gene: TRBJ1-2

CDR3 protein: CASRAPNNGAMNSPLHF
CDR3 DNA: TGCGCCAGCAGGGCCCCCAACAACGGGGCGATGAATTCACCCCTCCACTTT
D gene: .
V gene: TRBV5-1
clone size: .
J gene: TRBJ1-6